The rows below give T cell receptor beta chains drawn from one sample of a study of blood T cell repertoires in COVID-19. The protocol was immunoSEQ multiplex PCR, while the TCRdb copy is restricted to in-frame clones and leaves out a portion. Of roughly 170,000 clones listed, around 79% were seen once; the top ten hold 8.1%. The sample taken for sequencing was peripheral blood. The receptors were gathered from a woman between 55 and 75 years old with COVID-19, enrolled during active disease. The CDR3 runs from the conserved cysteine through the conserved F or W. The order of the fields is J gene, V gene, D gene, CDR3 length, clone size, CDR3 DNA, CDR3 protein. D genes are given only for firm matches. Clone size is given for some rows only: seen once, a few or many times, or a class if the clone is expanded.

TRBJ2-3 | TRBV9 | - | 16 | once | TGTGCCAGCAGCGTCACGGGAGTGACGGGCACAGATACGCAGTATTTT | CASSVTGVTGTDTQYF
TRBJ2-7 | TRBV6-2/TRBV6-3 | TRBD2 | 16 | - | TGTGCCAGCAGTTACACCTCTAGCGGGAGCGGGTACGAGCAGTACTTC | CASSYTSSGSGYEQYF
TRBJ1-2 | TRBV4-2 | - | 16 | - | TGTGCCAGCAGCCAAGATAAAAGCTTCGGAGGCTATGGCTACACCTTC | CASSQDKSFGGYGYTF
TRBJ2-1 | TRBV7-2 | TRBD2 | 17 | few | TGTGCCAGCAGCTCCTTAGGGGTGCTAGCGGGAGGGAATGAGCAGTTCTTC | CASSSLGVLAGGNEQFF
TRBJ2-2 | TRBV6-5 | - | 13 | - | TGTGCCAGCAGTTCCCGATTAGACGGGGAGCTGTTTTTT | CASSSRLDGELFF
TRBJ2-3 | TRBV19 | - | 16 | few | TGTGCCAGTAGTATAACCGGGGGATTTGGAACAGATACGCAGTATTTT | CASSITGGFGTDTQYF
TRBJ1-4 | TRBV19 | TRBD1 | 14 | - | TGTGCCAGTAGTCCACAGGGGAACCCTGAAAAACTGTTTTTT | CASSPQGNPEKLFF
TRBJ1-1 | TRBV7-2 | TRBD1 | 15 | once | TGTGCCAGCAGCTTAGGGGACAGACTTAACACTGAAGCTTTCTTT | CASSLGDRLNTEAFF
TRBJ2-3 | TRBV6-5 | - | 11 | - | TGTGCCAGTAAATCTTCAGATACGCAGTATTTT | CASKSSDTQYF
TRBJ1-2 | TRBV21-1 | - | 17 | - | TGTGCCAGCAGCAAAGAGAGGAGCCCCAAACTTAACTATGGCTACACCTTC | CASSKERSPKLNYGYTF
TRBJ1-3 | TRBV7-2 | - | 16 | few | TGTGCCAGCAGCCCCCGGCCGCGGGCGTCTGGAAACACCATATATTTT | CASSPRPRASGNTIYF
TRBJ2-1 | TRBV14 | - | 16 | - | TGTGCCAGCAGCCACCCCTGGTGGGGGCAGGATAATGAGCAGTTCTTC | CASSHPWWGQDNEQFF
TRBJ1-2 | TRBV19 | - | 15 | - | TGTGCCAGTAGCACACAGGGATTAGCTAACTATGGCTACACCTTC | CASSTQGLANYGYTF
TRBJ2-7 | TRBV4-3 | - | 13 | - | TGCGCCAGCAGCCAAGTCAGGGCCAACGAGCAGTACTTC | CASSQVRANEQYF
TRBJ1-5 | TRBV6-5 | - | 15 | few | TGTGCCAGCAGTTCCCATGGCAGTAGCAATCAGCCCCAGCATTTT | CASSSHGSSNQPQHF
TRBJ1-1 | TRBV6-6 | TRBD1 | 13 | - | TGTGCCAGCATCAAACAGGGGGGCACTGAAGCTTTCTTT | CASIKQGGTEAFF
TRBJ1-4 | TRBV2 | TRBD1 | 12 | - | TGTGCCAGCAGTGACAGGGGGGATAAACTGTTTTTT | CASSDRGDKLFF
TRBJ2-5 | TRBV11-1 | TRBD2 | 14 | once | TGTGCCAGCGCGACCGGACTAGCGGTGGAGACCCAGTACTTC | CASATGLAVETQYF
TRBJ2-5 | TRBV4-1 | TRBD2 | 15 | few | TGCGCCAGCAGCCCTAGCGGGGGGGCCGGGGAGACCCAGTACTTC | CASSPSGGAGETQYF
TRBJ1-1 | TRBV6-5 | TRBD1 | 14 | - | TGTGCCGTAGGAGGGGGCCCACGGGACACTGAAGCTTTCTTT | CAVGGGPRDTEAFF
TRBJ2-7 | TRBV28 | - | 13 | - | TGTGCCAGCGGTTGGGGAGATCGAGGAGAGCAGTACTTC | CASGWGDRGEQYF
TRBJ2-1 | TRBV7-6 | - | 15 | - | TGTGCCAGCAGCCCTGGGGGGCGACTAGCTAGTGAGCAGTTCTTC | CASSPGGRLASEQFF
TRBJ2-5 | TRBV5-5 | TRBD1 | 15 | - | TGTGCCAGCAGCTTGTGGCAGGGGGCGCGAGAGACCCAGTACTTC | CASSLWQGARETQYF
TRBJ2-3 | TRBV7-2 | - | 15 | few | TGTGCCAGCAGCTTTCAGAGCGGGAGCACAGATACGCAGTATTTT | CASSFQSGSTDTQYF
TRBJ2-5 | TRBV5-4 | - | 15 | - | TGTGCCAGCAGCTCGTTCCGGGAACCGCAAGAGACCCAGTACTTC | CASSSFREPQETQYF
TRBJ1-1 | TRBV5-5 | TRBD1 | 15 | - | TGTGCCAGCAGCTTGATCTCGGACAGGTCAGCCGAAGCTTTCTTT | CASSLISDRSAEAFF
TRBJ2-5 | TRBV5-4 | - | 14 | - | TGTGCCAGCAGCCCGGGTCAGGGGACCGGGACCCAGTACTTC | CASSPGQGTGTQYF
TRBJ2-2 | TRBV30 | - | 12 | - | TGTGCCTGGAGCCTAAACACCGGGGAGCTGTTTTTT | CAWSLNTGELFF
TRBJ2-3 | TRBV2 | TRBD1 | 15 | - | TGTGCCAGCAGACCGGGACAGGGATTCACAGATACGCAGTATTTT | CASRPGQGFTDTQYF
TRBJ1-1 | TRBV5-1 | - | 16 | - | TGCGCCAGCAGCCAACAGACAGTGGGGGGGAACACTGAAGCTTTCTTT | CASSQQTVGGNTEAFF
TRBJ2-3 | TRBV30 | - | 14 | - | TGTGCCTGGAGTGTAAGGGCAGGGGAAGATACGCAGTATTTT | CAWSVRAGEDTQYF
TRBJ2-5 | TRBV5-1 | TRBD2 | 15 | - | TGCGCCAGCAGCCAGCCCACTAGCGGACAAGAGACCCAGTACTTC | CASSQPTSGQETQYF
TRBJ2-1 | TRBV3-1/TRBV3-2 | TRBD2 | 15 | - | TGTGCCAGCAGCCAAGGACTAGCGGGAGGAGGTGAGCAGTTCTTC | CASSQGLAGGGEQFF
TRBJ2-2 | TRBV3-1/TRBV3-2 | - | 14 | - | TGTGCCAGCAGCCAAGGTGGCAACACCGGGGAGCTGTTTTTT | CASSQGGNTGELFF
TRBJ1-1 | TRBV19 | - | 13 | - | TGTGCCAGTAGTGTCAGGTTGATCACTGAAGCTTTCTTT | CASSVRLITEAFF
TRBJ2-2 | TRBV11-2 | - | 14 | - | TGTGCCAGCAGCTTAGGCACAGGCCCCGGGGAGCTGTTTTTT | CASSLGTGPGELFF
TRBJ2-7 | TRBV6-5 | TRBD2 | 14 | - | TGTGCCAGCAGGACTAGCGGAGGGGGTGACGAGCAGTACTTC | CASRTSGGGDEQYF
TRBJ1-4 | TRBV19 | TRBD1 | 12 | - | TGTGCCTCTACAGGGGGCGGTGAAAAACTGTTTTTT | CASTGGGEKLFF
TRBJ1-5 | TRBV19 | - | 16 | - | TGTGCCACCCGGTCCACCGGGTCCACCGGCGGTCAGCCCCAGCATTTT | CATRSTGSTGGQPQHF
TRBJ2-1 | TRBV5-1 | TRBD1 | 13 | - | TGCGCCAGTACCGGACAGGGCACGATAGAGCAGTTCTTC | CASTGQGTIEQFF
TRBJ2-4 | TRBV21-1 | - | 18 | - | TGTGCCAGCAGCAGAGGGACTAGCGGGTCCGTAGCCAAAAACATTCAGTACTTC | CASSRGTSGSVAKNIQYF
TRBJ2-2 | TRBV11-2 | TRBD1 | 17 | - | TGTGCCAGCAGCTTCTTACTGAGGGGGCCGCACACCGGGGAGCTGTTTTTT | CASSFLLRGPHTGELFF
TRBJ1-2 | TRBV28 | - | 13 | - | TGTGCCAGCATCTCCCAACTTAACTATGGCTACACCTTC | CASISQLNYGYTF
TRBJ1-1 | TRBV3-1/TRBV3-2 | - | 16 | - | TGTGCCAGCAGCCAATATACTCAGACATGGGACACTGAAGCTTTCTTT | CASSQYTQTWDTEAFF
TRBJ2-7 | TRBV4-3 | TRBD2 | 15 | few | TGCGCCAGCAGCCAAAGGGCTAGCGGGAGGTACGAGCAGTACTTC | CASSQRASGRYEQYF
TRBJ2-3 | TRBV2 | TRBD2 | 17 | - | TGTGCCAGCAGTGCGGGACTAGCGGGGGGAGGCACAGATACGCAGTATTTT | CASSAGLAGGGTDTQYF